This T cell receptor beta chain appears in the sequencing data of a study of cytomegalovirus exposure and HLA in healthy donors (dated 2017 in TCRdb). At the level of the whole study: According to an earlier analysis of 587 of the donors, roughly 180 million T cells yielded over 100 million unique TCR beta sequences and 276 Gb of sequence data. The study was designed to test whether signatures of past pathogen exposure could be identified by cataloging public T cell receptors. Typing coverage varied by locus: about 620-630 donors for A, B, C, DRB1 and DQB1; approximately 500 for DQA1; about 590 for DPA1; around 450 for DPB1. Among almost 400 genotyped donors of the cohort, an average of 235,054 unique TCR beta nucleotide sequences were sequenced per donor, roughly a sixth of them non-productive. Because of strong linkage in the cohort, five DR-DQ haplotypes were treated as single units for association and clustering. A separate validation cohort of over 95 different subjects was used in addition to the 666-subject first cohort. To study patterns of TCR occurrence, a later analysis re-analyzed previously published TCR beta repertoires from more than 550 donors and added high-resolution HLA genotyping. Rather than drawing on any new phenotypic data, the later analysis identified candidate immune exposures from TCR beta sequences and the way those sequences occurred across donors. To predict cytomegalovirus infection status, the study combined high-throughput TCR immunosequencing, statistical association of individual TCRs with disease status, and machine learning. In a later genetic analysis, genome-wide SNP genotypes for about 55% of the roughly 700 donors were used, and that subset was treated as a discovery cohort. Around 320 gigabases of sequencing data and approximately 84 million unique TCR sequences were included in an early release covering roughly 700 HLA-typed donors. Every repertoire in the discovery cohort had been generated on one and the same sequencing platform. HLA typing included class I and class II loci at four-digit resolution. The study profiled the T cell repertoires of 500 to 800 subjects by immunosequencing and related them to cytomegalovirus serostatus. Donor age, sex, ethnicity and CMV serostatus were collected together with the repertoire data. An earlier analysis of 587 of the donors used high-throughput TCR beta sequencing to judge whether each TCR beta V gene segment behaved as functional or pseudogenic. Of the roughly 410 genotyped donors, 75% to 85% were placed in the genetic ancestry cluster associated with self-reported Caucasian donors.

On this clone: Its antigen has not been determined.

Taken from cysteine to phenylalanine, the CDR3 has 13 residues. The kept DNA is CDR3 alone, 39 bases in frame from the first base. The germline V gene (reference sequence) sets CDR1 to GTSNPN and CDR2 to SVGIG. The library came from the immunoSEQ multiplex PCR assay. For the multiplex PCR, a mixture combining 60 forward primers for TCR Vbeta segments and 13 reverse primers for TCR Jbeta segments was used. Amplification of the CDR3 region of rearranged TCR beta genes was performed with a multiplex PCR assay on genomic DNA. On the Illumina HiSeq System, the amplified TCR beta libraries were sequenced as 87-base-pair reads. Processing in the source paper ran as follows. A later analysis counted about 80 million unique TCR beta chains across the 550 to 700 repertoires, and roughly 9.9 million of these chains were shared by at least two donors. Raw reads were error-corrected and collapsed into unique sequences with a nearest-neighbor algorithm that merged closely related sequences to remove PCR and sequencing errors. V, D and J gene segments were assigned by aligning CDR3 sequences to IMGT reference sequences. For a sequence to be retained, a match of at least six nucleotides was required to both a V gene segment and a J gene segment. A rearrangement counted as productive if the CDR3 had no stop codons and remained in frame with V and J, and every other rearrangement counted as non-productive. CDR3 was defined by IMGT convention, running from the second conserved V-encoded cysteine to the conserved J-encoded phenylalanine. Sequences without an unambiguous match to a single V gene segment were excluded from the earlier analysis of 587 of the donors. An earlier analysis of 587 of the donors called V segments functional above 56.7% productive rearrangements and segregating when the between-donor standard deviation exceeded 5%. A statistical classification framework was developed to diagnose cytomegalovirus status using the catalog of TCR beta chain sequences. In a later analysis, V and J genes were assigned by comparing TCR nucleotide sequences against IMGT/GENE-DB human TR gene sequences. In a later analysis, CDR3 sequences and most-parsimonious VDJ recombination scenarios were assigned using the TCRdist pipeline. In a later analysis, each TCR beta chain was defined by its CDR3 amino acid sequence together with its V-gene family, and reads without a unique V-gene family were excluded. A later analysis removed roughly 590 highly shared, low-generation-probability nucleotide sequences to deal with suspected cross-contamination and a sequencing artifact. A later analysis calculated a clonal expansion index for each public chain from normalized within-repertoire ranks of inferred template counts. In a later analysis, generation probabilities were computed using a VDJ recombination model fitted to out-of-frame rearrangements, and the results were checked against IGoR. In a later analysis, TCR-TCR, TCR-HLA and TCR-CMV co-occurrence was scored with hypergeometric tests, and a repertoire-size bias correction was applied to TCR pairs. To estimate false discovery rates, a later analysis permuted the HLA or CMV assignments 20 times. In a later analysis, co-occurring TCRs were grouped using DBSCAN, with TCRdist sequence similarity added in when clustering inside HLA-allele-positive subsets. Repertoires with fewer than 30,000 or more than 120,000 public chains were left out of co-occurrence clustering, as were about 5 repertoires with anomalous nucleotide sharing. As stored in TCRdb, this immuneACCESS dataset retains in-frame rearrangements with V and J assigned. A fraction of the clones does not appear; measured against another copy, unresolved V genes explain less than half of the discrepancy, and the remainder lacks a known reason. V, J and clone size were drawn from that table, and D and trimming were deduced from the DNA. The sample's records list 70,000 or so clones. The ten largest clones add up to about 5% of the sample.

What the work shows at the level of the full study, not this receptor alone: The sequencing pipeline was judged likely to have produced a cluster of highly shared sequence variants as a technical artifact. The study gave a list of over 150 TCR beta chains associated with cytomegalovirus. An earlier analysis of roughly 570 of the donors showed that most TCR beta V segments appeared in productive rearrangements either about 90% or about 30% of the time, which broadly matched IMGT annotations. Presence/absence analyses assumed roughly uniform sequencing depth across donors, an assumption that may not hold. Compared with the approximately 700-donor mean, donors in an Asian-associated ancestry cluster had fewer N-insertions in productive TCRs, according to a later genetic analysis. Three of the identified cytomegalovirus-associated TCR beta chains were confirmed in vitro to be specific for cytomegalovirus antigens. In a later analysis, the rate of TCR association differed among HLA loci, with DRB1 alleles having the most associated TCRs and HLA-C alleles having the fewest. The cohort was sequenced for TCR beta chains only, and without alpha or paired-chain data the features that could be detected were limited. HLA typing was unavailable for some donors at each locus, so association tests used only the typed subset. Most TCR sequences were seen in very few donors, while some public TCRs were found in many individuals. Most CMV-associated TCR beta chains appeared to be HLA-restricted in a later analysis, and the HLA associations seemed to be driven largely by CMV exposure. The 87-base-pair reads could not distinguish some IMGT-functional V segments, including TRBV6-2 and TRBV6-3, so those segments were excluded. A later analysis found that HLA-associated TCR beta chains were more clonally expanded and had lower generation probabilities than equally common non-associated chains. In a later analysis, several top co-occurrence clusters were reported to appear linked to parvovirus B19, influenza, CMV and Epstein-Barr virus. The authors suggested that the approach could potentially be generalized to other disease states and immunological phenotypes. V-gene and J-gene trimming of TCR beta chains was associated with a missense DCLRE1C variant in a later genetic analysis, and the association was replicated in an independent cohort. Correlated functional status among segregating V segments might be attributable to linkage disequilibrium, but an unknown experimental factor could not be ruled out. CMV serostatus was the only immune exposure information available for the cohort. A further reported finding was that TCR beta sequences accurately predicted the HLA-A and HLA-B alleles for most subjects in the first cohort. The earlier analysis of approximately 560 of the donors excluded seventeen rarely observed V segments, including chromosome 9 orphons, because counts were too low. The classifier was reported to diagnose cytomegalovirus status with high specificity and sensitivity in both the original and validation cohorts. Assigning TCR associations to individual alleles was difficult when HLA alleles, especially DR and DQ, strongly co-occurred. At a false discovery rate of 0.05, a later analysis linked 16,000 or so TCR beta sequences to specific HLA alleles.

In total, around 600 healthy bone marrow donors made up the cohort. All cohort members were sampled while nominally healthy, although unrecorded immune exposures were likely present. The donor tested CMV seronegative, placing the donor among the 350 or so seronegative members of the cohort. A peripheral blood sample was collected from each donor, and TCR beta sequencing was performed on peripheral blood mononuclear cells. The Qiagen DNeasy Blood Extraction Kit was used to extract genomic DNA from the blood cell samples. The sequence was obtained from a man aged 35-49 years in good health and CMV-seronegative. The sequence links TRBV30 to TRBJ2-5; tentative D gene TRBD1, with 6 bases matching. The J call may be incorrect, as the DNA end agrees better with TRBJ2-7. Sequenced material: PBMCs. The sequence in DNA is TGTGCCTGGAGTGTACAGGGATATAACGAGCAGTACTTC. Its protein product is CAWSVQGYNEQYF.